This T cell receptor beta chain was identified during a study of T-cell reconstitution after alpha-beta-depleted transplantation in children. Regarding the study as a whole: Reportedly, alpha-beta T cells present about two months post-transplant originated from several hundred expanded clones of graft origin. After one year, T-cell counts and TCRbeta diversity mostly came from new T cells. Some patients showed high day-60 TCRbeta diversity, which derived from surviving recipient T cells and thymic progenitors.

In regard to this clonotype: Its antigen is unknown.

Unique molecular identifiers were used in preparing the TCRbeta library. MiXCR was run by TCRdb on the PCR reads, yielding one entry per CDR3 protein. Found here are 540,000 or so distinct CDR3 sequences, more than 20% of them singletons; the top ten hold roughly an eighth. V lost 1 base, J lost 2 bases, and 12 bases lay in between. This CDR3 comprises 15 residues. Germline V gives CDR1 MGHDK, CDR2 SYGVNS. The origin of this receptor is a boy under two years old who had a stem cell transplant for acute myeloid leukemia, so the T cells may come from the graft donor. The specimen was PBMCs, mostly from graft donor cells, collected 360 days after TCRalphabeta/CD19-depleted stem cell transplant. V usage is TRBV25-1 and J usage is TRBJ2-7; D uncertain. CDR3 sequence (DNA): TGTGCCAGCAGTGAATCACCCTCTAATACCTACGAGCAGTACTTC. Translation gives CASSESPSNTYEQYF.